This TCR beta chain stems from a study of PD-1 blockade in classical Hodgkin lymphoma. Regarding the study as a whole: Exclusion applied to patients who initiated nivolumab less than 1 year following ASCT. There remain no defined causes for the repertoire differences, which possibly reflect disease activity or prior therapy. Baseline diversity resembling that of newly diagnosed patients was seen in complete responders. CD4+ but not CD8+ TCR diversity rose significantly by C4D1.

A note on this clone: Antigen: not known.

Every patient was affected by relapse after autologous stem cell transplantation, while exposure to brentuximab vedotin was not uniform. Germline V gene lookup returns CDR1 LNHNV and CDR2 YYDKDF (reference sequence). The V and J ends lost 3 bases and 4 bases, in that order; junction bases with no gene match: 11. This CDR3 comprises 18 residues. The protocol was immunoSEQ multiplex PCR, while the TCRdb copy is restricted to in-frame clones and leaves out a portion. Of over 20,000 clones listed, around 69% were seen once; the top ten hold roughly a quarter. Sequencing used peripheral blood mononuclear cells (PBMCs), obtained before the second cycle of nivolumab. This TCR came from a human donor with classical Hodgkin lymphoma. V gene TRBV15 combines with J gene TRBJ2-3, with TRBD2 identical over 12 bases. This CDR3 is CATSSVTRLAGVSDTQYF. The DNA for the CDR3 is TGTGCCACCAGCAGTGTCACTCGACTAGCGGGAGTGTCAGATACGCAGTATTTT.